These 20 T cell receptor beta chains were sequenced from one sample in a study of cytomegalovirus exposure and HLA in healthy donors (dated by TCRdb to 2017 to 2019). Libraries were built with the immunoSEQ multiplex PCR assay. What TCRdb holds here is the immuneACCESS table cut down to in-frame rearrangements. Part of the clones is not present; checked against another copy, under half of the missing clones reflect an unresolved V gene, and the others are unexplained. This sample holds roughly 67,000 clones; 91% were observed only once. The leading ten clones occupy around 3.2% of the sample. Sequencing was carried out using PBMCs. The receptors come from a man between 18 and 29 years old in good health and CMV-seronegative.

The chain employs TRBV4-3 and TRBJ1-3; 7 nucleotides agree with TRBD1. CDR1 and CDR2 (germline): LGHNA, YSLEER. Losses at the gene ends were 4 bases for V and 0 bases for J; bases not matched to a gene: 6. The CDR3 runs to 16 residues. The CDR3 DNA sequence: TGCGCCAGCAGCCGTACCGACAGGGTCTCTGGAAACACCATATATTTT. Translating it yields CASSRTDRVSGNTIYF.

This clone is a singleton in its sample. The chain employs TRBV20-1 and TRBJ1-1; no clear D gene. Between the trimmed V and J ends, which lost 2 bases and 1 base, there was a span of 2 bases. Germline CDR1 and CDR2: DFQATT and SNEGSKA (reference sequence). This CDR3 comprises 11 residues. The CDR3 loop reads CSARQNTEAFF. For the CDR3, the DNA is TGCAGTGCTAGACAGAACACTGAAGCTTTCTTT.

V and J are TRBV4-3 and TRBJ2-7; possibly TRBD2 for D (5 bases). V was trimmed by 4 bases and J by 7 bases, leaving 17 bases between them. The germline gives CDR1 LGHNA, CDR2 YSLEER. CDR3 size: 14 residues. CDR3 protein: CASSLWSEEEEQYF. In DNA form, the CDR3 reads TGCGCCAGCAGCCTATGGTCGGAGGAGGAGGAGCAGTACTTC.

CDR3 in amino acids: CASSLARGYNEQFF. The CDR3 region has the DNA TGTGCCAGCAGCTTGGCCAGGGGTTACAATGAGCAGTTCTTC. The rearrangement uses TRBV13 and TRBJ2-1; the D gene is possibly TRBD1 (6 bases). The V end lost 3 bases, the J end lost 4 bases, and 10 bases lay between the germline ends. Germline values: CDR1 PRHDT, CDR2 FYEKMQ (reference sequence). The CDR3 has 14 residues.

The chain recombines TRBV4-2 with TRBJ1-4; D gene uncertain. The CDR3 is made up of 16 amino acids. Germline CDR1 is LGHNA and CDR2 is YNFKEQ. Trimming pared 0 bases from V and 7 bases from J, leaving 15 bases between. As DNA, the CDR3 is TGTGCCAGCAGCCAAGAGCAGGACCGGGGTTTTGAAAAACTGTTTTTT. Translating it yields CASSQEQDRGFEKLFF.

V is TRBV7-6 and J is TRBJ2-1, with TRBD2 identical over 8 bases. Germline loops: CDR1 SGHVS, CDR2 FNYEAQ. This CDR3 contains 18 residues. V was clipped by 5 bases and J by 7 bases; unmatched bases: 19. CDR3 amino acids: CASSLRSGSAIVGNEQFF. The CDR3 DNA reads TGTGCCAGCAGCCTCCGGAGCGGGAGTGCCATAGTTGGTAATGAGCAGTTCTTC.

The DNA for the CDR3 is TGTGCCAGCAGTACCCATACAACTAGCGGGAGCCTTAATGAGCAGTTCTTC. This translates into CASSTHTTSGSLNEQFF. The rearrangement links TRBV27 to TRBJ2-1, with 11 bases fitting TRBD2. The CDR3 covers 17 residues. Per the germline V gene, CDR1 is MNHEY and CDR2 is SMNVEV (reference sequence). The trim removed 5 bases at V and 7 bases at J, leaving 13 bases unmatched.

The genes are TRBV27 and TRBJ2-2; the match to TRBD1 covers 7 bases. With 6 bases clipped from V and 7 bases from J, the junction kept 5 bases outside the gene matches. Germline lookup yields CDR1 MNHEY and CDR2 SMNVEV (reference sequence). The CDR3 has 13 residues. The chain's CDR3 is CASSLHRGGELFF. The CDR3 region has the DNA TGTGCCAGCAGCCTCCACAGGGGCGGGGAGCTGTTTTTT.

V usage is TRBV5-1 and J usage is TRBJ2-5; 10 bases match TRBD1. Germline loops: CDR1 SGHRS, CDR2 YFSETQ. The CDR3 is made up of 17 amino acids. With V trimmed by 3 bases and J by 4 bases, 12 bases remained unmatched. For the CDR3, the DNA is TGCGCCAGCAGCTCCCAAACCGGGACAGGGGCAGGAGAGACCCAGTACTTC. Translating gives CASSSQTGTGAGETQYF. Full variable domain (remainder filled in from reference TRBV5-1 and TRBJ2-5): KAGVTQTPRYLIKTRGQQVTLSCSPISGHRSVSWYQQTPGQGLQFLFEYFSETQRNKGNFPGRFSGRQFSNSRSEMNVSTLELGDSALYLCASSSQTGTGAGETQYFGPGTRLLVL.

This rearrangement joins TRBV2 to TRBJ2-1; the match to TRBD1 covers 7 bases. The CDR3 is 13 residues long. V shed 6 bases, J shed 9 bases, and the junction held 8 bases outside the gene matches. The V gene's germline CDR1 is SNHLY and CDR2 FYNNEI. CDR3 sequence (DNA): TGTGCCAGCAGCCCCAACAGGGGTGGTGAGCAGTTCTTC. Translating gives CASSPNRGGEQFF.

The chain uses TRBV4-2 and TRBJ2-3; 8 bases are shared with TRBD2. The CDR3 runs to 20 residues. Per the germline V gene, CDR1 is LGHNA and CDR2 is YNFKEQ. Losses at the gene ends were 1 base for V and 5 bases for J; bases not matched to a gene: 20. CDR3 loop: CASSQARGHDRTSLKDTQYF. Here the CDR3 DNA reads TGTGCCAGCAGCCAAGCCCGGGGACATGACCGGACTAGCTTGAAAGATACGCAGTATTTT.

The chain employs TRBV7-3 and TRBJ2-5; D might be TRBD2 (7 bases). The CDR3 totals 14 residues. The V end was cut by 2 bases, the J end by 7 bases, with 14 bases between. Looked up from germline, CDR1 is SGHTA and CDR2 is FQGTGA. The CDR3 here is CASSLDRGGGTQYF. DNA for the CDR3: TGTGCCAGCAGCTTAGATAGAGGGGGGGGGACCCAGTACTTC. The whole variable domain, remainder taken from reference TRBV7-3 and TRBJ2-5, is GAGVSQTPSNKVTEKGKYVELRCDPISGHTALYWYRQSLGQGPEFLIYFQGTGAADDSGLPNDRFFAVRPEGSVSTLKIQRTERGDSAVYLCASSLDRGGGTQYFGPGTRLLVL.

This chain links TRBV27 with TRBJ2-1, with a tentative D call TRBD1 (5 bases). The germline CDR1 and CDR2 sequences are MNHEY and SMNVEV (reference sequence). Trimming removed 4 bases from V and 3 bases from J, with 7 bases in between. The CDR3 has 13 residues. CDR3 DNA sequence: TGTGCCAGCAGTTACCAGGGCTACAATGAGCAGTTCTTC. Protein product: CASSYQGYNEQFF.

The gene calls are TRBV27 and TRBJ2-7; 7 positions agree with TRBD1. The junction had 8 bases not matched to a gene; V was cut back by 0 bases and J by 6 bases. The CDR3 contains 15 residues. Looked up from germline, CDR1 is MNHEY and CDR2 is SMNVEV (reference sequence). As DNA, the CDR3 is TGTGCCAGCAGTTTATCCAAGGGGGCCGGCGGCGAGCAGTACTTC. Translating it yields CASSLSKGAGGEQYF.

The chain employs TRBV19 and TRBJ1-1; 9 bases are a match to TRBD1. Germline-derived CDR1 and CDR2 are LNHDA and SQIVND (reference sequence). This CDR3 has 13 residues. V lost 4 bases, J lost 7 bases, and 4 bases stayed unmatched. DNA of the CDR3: TGTGCCAGTAGTACCGACAGGGGGATTGAAGCTTTCTTT. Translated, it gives CASSTDRGIEAFF.

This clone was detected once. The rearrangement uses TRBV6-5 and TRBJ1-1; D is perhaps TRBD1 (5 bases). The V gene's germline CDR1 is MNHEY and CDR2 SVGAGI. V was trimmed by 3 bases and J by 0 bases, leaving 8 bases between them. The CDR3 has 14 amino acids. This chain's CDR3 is CASSYGGVNTEAFF. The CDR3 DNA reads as TGTGCCAGCAGTTATGGGGGGGTGAACACTGAAGCTTTCTTT.

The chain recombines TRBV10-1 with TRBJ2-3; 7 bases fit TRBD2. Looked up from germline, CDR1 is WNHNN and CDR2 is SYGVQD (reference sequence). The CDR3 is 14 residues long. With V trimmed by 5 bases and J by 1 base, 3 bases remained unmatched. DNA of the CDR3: TGCGCCAGCAGTTTGGCGGGAGGCACAGATACGCAGTATTTT. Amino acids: CASSLAGGTDTQYF.

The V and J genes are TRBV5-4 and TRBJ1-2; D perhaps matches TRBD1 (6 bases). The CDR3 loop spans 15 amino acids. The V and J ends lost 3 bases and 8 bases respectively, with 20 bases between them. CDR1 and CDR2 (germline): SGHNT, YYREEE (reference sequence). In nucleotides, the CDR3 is TGTGCCAGCAGCTCCCGACTCACAGGGTGGGAAGGCTACACCTTC. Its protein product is CASSSRLTGWEGYTF.

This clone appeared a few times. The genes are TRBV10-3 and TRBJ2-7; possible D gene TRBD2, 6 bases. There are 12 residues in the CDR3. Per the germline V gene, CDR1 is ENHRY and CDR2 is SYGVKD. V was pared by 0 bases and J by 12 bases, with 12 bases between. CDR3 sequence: CAISESLREVYF. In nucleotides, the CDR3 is TGTGCCATCAGTGAGTCGTTGAGGGAGGTGTACTTC.

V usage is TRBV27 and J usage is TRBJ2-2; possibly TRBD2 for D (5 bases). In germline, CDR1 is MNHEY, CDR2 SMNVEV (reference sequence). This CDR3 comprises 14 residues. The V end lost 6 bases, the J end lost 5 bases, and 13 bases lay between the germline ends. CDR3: CASSSAGGTGELFF. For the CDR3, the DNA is TGTGCCAGCAGCTCGGCGGGTGGAACCGGGGAGCTGTTTTTT.